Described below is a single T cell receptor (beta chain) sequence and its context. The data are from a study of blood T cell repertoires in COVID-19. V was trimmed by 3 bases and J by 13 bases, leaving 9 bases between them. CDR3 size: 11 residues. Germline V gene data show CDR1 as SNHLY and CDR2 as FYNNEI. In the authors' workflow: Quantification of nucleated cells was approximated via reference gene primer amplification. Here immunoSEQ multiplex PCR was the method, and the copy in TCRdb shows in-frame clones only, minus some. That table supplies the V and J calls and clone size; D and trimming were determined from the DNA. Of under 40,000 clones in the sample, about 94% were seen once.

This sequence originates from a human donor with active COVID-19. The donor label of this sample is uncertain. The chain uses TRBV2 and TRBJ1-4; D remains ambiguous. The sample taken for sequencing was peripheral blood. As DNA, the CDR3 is TGTGCCAGCAGTGACGGTGTGGTACTGTTTTTT. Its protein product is CASSDGVVLFF.